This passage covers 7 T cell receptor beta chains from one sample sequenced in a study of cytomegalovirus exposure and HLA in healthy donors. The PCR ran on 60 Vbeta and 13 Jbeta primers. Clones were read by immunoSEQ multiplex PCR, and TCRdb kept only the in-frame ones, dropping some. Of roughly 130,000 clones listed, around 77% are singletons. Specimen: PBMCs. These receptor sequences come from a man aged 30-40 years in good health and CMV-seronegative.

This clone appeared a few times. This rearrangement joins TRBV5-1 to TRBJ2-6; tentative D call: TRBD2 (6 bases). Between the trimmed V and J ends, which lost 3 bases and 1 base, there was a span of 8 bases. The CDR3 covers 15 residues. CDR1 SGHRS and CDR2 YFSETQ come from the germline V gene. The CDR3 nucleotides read TGCGCCAGCAGCTCGGAGGGGTCTGGGGCCAACGTCCTGACTTTC. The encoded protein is CASSSEGSGANVLTF.

CDR3 coding DNA: TGCGCCAGCAGCTTGGATCGTTTACTCCATGAGCAGTTCTTC. This gives the protein CASSLDRLLHEQFF. The rearrangement joins TRBV5-1 to TRBJ2-1; D is uncertain. V shed 0 bases and J shed 8 bases, with 12 bases lying between them. The CDR3 spans 14 residues. The germline V gene encodes CDR1 SGHRS and CDR2 YFSETQ.

The CDR3 DNA reads as TGCGCCAGCAGCTTGACAGGGGGCGATTATGAAGCTTTCTTT. Protein: CASSLTGGDYEAFF. This rearrangement joins TRBV5-1 to TRBJ1-1; TRBD1 matches at 9 bases. V lost 1 base and J lost 7; bases outside the gene matches: 5. Per the germline V gene, CDR1 is SGHRS and CDR2 is YFSETQ. This CDR3 comprises 14 residues. Based on the CDR3 plus reference TRBV5-1 and TRBJ1-1, the full variable domain is KAGVTQTPRYLIKTRGQQVTLSCSPISGHRSVSWYQQTPGQGLQFLFEYFSETQRNKGNFPGRFSGRQFSNSRSEMNVSTLELGDSALYLCASSLTGGDYEAFFGQGTRLTVV.

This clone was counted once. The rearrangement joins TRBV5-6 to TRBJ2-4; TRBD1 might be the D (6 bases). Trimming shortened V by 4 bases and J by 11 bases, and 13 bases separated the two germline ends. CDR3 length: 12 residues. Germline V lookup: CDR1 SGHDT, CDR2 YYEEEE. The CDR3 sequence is CASSHGTPLQYF. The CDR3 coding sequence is TGTGCCAGCAGCCACGGGACACCCCTTCAGTACTTC.

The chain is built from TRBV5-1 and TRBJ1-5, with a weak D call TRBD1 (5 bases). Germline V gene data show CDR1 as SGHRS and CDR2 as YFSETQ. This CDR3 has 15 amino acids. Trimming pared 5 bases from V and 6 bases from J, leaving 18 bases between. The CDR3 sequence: CASSPTGLGSQPQHF. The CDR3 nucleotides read TGCGCCAGCAGTCCTACAGGTTTGGGTTCTCAGCCCCAGCATTTT.

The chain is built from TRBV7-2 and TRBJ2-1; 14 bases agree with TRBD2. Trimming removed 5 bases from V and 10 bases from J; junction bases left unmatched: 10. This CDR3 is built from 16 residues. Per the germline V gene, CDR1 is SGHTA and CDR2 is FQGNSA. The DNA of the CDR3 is TGTGCCAGCAGCCCACCGGGACTAGCGGGAGTAGGAGAGCAGTTCTTC. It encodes CASSPPGLAGVGEQFF.

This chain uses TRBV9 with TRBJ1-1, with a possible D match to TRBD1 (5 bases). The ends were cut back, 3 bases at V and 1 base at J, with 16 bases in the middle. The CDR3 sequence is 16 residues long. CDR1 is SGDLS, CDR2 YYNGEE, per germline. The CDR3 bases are TGTGCCAGCAGCGGATCCCAGGGTAAAGGGAACACTGAAGCTTTCTTT. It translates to CASSGSQGKGNTEAFF.